The rows below give T cell receptor beta chains drawn from one sample of a study of T cell responses to AZD1222 COVID-19 vaccine. Profiling relied on immunoSEQ multiplex PCR, and the TCRdb table lists in-frame clones only, not all of them. The data hold around 190,000 clones, with approximately 89% observed a single time. This specimen consisted of peripheral blood, obtained 28 days after the second AZD1222 dose. The receptors derive from an adult who received the AZD1222 COVID-19 vaccine. CDR3s include the opening cysteine and the closing phenylalanine or tryptophan. Fields, in order: V gene, J gene, D gene, clone size, CDR3 protein. D genes are given only for firm matches. Size is omitted from some rows. Given values are once, few, many or a class for expanded clones.

TRBV7-9	TRBJ2-3	TRBD2	.	CGVPGGVDTQYF
TRBV2	TRBJ1-3	.	.	CASSEEWGSGNTIYF
TRBV7-2	TRBJ2-3	.	once	CASSEMGGTDTQYF
TRBV5-5	TRBJ1-2	.	once	CASSLGQNYGYTF
TRBV12-5	TRBJ2-1	.	.	CASGPRQDYLGSNEQFF
TRBV14	TRBJ2-1	.	.	CASSQFSRKGEQFF
TRBV7-9	TRBJ2-3	TRBD2	.	CASSLILAGLGDTQYF
TRBV7-9	TRBJ1-1	.	.	CASSHSTEAFF
TRBV10-1	TRBJ1-1	TRBD1	.	CASSESEDRDTEAFF
TRBV5-1	TRBJ2-7	.	once	CASSPRSGGAREQYF
TRBV5-6	TRBJ1-5	.	once	CASSAGRNQPQHF
TRBV12-5	TRBJ2-7	TRBD1	.	CASALLWDRPNYEQYF
TRBV30	TRBJ1-2	.	.	CAWSVLRGGGYTF
TRBV11-2	TRBJ2-5	.	.	CASSPTETQYF